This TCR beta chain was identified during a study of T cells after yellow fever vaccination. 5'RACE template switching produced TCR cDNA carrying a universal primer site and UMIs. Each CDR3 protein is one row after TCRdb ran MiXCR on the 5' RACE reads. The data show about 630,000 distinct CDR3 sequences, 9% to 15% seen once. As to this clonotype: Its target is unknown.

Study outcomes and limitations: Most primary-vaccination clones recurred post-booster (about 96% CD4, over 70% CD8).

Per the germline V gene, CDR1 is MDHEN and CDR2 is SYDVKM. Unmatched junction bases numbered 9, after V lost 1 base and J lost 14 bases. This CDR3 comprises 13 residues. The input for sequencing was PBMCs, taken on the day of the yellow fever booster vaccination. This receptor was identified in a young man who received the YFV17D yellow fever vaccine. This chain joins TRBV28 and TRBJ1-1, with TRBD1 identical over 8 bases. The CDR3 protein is CASSLLGQDRAFF. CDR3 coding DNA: TGTGCCAGCAGTTTATTGGGACAGGACAGAGCCTTCTTT.